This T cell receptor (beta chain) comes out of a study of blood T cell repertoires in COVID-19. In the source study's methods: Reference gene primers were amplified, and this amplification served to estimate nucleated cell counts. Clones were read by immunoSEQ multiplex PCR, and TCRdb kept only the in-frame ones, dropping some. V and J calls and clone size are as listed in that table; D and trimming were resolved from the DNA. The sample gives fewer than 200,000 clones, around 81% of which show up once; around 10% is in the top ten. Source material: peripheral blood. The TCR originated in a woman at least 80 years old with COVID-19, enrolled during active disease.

The CDR3 DNA is TGTGCCAGCACCGGACAGGGGTACTACAATGAGCAGTTCTTC. Its translation: CASTGQGYYNEQFF. V gene TRBV28 combines with J gene TRBJ2-1; 9 nucleotides align to TRBD1. The ends lost 7 bases at V and 3 bases at J; junction bases unmatched: 4. The germline gives CDR1 MDHEN, CDR2 SYDVKM. The CDR3 has 14 residues.